This is a list of T cell receptor beta chains from one sample in a study of shared clonotypes between healthy human individuals. Sequencing was performed with immunoSEQ multiplex PCR; in TCRdb, only in-frame clones are kept and a portion is missing. The repertoire holds around 1,100,000 clones, with roughly 80% as singletons. Material: memory CD4+ T cells from PBMCs. These receptors originate from a man between 18 and 29 years old in good health. Some clones in this sample may be carry-over from other donors' samples. CDR3s include the opening cysteine and the closing phenylalanine or tryptophan. The order of the fields is CDR3 DNA, CDR3 protein, J gene, V gene, clone size, D gene. The D gene is left open where the match is weak. The listing skips clone size in some rows; elsewhere it reads once, few, many or a size class.

TGTGCCAGCAGCAATTATGGCTACACCTTC | CASSNYGYTF | TRBJ1-2 | TRBV6-6 | - | -
TGTGCCAGTAGTGCCTACACAGGGTACTCCGAAAGGGACTATGGCTACACCTTC | CASSAYTGYSERDYGYTF | TRBJ1-2 | TRBV19 | - | -
TGTGCCAGCAGCGCCCTCCGCAGTCCGAATTCACCCCTCCACTTT | CASSALRSPNSPLHF | TRBJ1-6 | TRBV11-2 | once | -
TGTGCCAGCAGCCTTCAGGGCGCAACTAATGAAAAACTGTTTTTT | CASSLQGATNEKLFF | TRBJ1-4 | TRBV5-4 | - | -
TGTGCCATCAGTGACAGCACCTCTGGAAACACCATATATTTT | CAISDSTSGNTIYF | TRBJ1-3 | TRBV10-3 | - | -
TGCAGCGTTGCCGGCAGTACCTACGAGCAGTACTTC | CSVAGSTYEQYF | TRBJ2-7 | TRBV29-1 | - | -
TGCGCCAGCAAACGGGGGCCGAACACTGAAGCTTTCTTT | CASKRGPNTEAFF | TRBJ1-1 | TRBV5-1 | - | -
TGTGCCAGCTCCCCCCGGGGGGGGCTGCATGAAAAACTGTTTTTT | CASSPRGGLHEKLFF | TRBJ1-4 | TRBV18 | - | -
TGTGCCAGCAGAGCGTCAGGGGGAAGGACCTACAATGAGCAGTTCTTC | CASRASGGRTYNEQFF | TRBJ2-1 | TRBV2 | - | TRBD1
TGTGCCAGCAGCGCAGGGGGAGATACGCAGTATTTT | CASSAGGDTQYF | TRBJ2-3 | TRBV7-2 | - | TRBD1
TGTGCCAGCTCACCCTCTAGCGGTACCTACGAGCAGTACTTC | CASSPSSGTYEQYF | TRBJ2-7 | TRBV18 | once | TRBD2
TGTGCCAGCTCACCAACTAGCGGGAGGGTTGGCGAGCAGTTCTTC | CASSPTSGRVGEQFF | TRBJ2-1 | TRBV18 | - | TRBD2
TGTGCCACCCATGGAGCTGGGATAAACTACGAGCAGTACTTC | CATHGAGINYEQYF | TRBJ2-7 | TRBV28 | - | -
TGTGCCACCAGCAGAGGGCAGGGGGCACTAGATACGCAGTATTTT | CATSRGQGALDTQYF | TRBJ2-3 | TRBV15 | - | TRBD1
TGTGCCAGCAGCAAGGGCCCACAAGAGACCCAGTACTTC | CASSKGPQETQYF | TRBJ2-5 | TRBV7-3 | - | -
TGTGCCAGCAGTTTTTGGTCGGATAATGAAAAACTGTTTTTT | CASSFWSDNEKLFF | TRBJ1-4 | TRBV28 | many | -
TGCGCCAGCAGAGGTAGCGGGGCGAACACCGGGGAGCTGTTTTTT | CASRGSGANTGELFF | TRBJ2-2 | TRBV4-1 | many | TRBD2
TGTGCCAGCTCACCGGACAGGCATGAAAAACTGTTTTTT | CASSPDRHEKLFF | TRBJ1-4 | TRBV18 | - | TRBD1
TGTGCCAGCAGTTTGTTGACCCCCGGATCCTCTGGAAACACCATATATTTT | CASSLLTPGSSGNTIYF | TRBJ1-3 | TRBV28 | - | -
TGTGCCAGCAGTTTTGGACGAGCCTCCTACGAGCAGTACTTC | CASSFGRASYEQYF | TRBJ2-7 | TRBV28 | - | -
TGTGCCAGCAGCGACGACAGGGGTGGATATGGCTACACCTTC | CASSDDRGGYGYTF | TRBJ1-2 | TRBV11-2 | - | TRBD1
TGTGCCAGTAGTGAAAAGTCCGGGACTAGCGGCTACGAGCAGTACTTC | CASSEKSGTSGYEQYF | TRBJ2-7 | TRBV19 | - | TRBD2
TGTGCCAGCAGACAGGGGAGGTTCGCTGAAGCTTTCTTT | CASRQGRFAEAFF | TRBJ1-1 | TRBV27 | - | TRBD1
TGTGCCAGCACCCTTATGTTGAACACTGAAGCTTTCTTT | CASTLMLNTEAFF | TRBJ1-1 | TRBV6-5 | few | -
TGTGCCAGCAGCTTATCCTCGACAGCACCCACTGAAGCTTTCTTT | CASSLSSTAPTEAFF | TRBJ1-1 | TRBV7-6 | - | -
TGCGCCAGCAGCCCGGGACCAGAAAGCTATGGCTACACCTTC | CASSPGPESYGYTF | TRBJ1-2 | TRBV5-1 | - | -
TGTGCCATCAGTGAGTCGGAGATAGGACAGAAAGCTTTCTTT | CAISESEIGQKAFF | TRBJ1-1 | TRBV10-3 | - | -
TGTGCATACGCTCAACGAACAAACTATGGCTACACCTTC | CAYAQRTNYGYTF | TRBJ1-2 | TRBV5-4 | - | -
TGTGCCAGCAGCTTGGGGCCCCGAGAGACCCAGTACTTC | CASSLGPRETQYF | TRBJ2-5 | TRBV7-8 | - | -
TGTGCCAGCAGGAGCGGCTCGGGGGCCCCGTTACCGGGCTATGGCTACACCTTC | CASRSGSGAPLPGYGYTF | TRBJ1-2 | TRBV28 | many | -
TGTGCCAGTAGTGTGGGCTACGAGCAGTACTTC | CASSVGYEQYF | TRBJ2-7 | TRBV19 | - | -
TGTGCCATCGCTAGCGGGAGCCCCGAGCAGTACTTC | CAIASGSPEQYF | TRBJ2-7 | TRBV10-3 | - | TRBD2
TGCGCCAGCAGCAGCGGACAGAAGAGCTATGGCTACACCTTC | CASSSGQKSYGYTF | TRBJ1-2 | TRBV5-1 | - | -